These 30 T cell receptor beta chains originate from one sample sequenced in a study of beta chain features in type 1 diabetes. Expressed TCRB transcripts were sequenced because the isolated RNA had all been reverse transcribed beforehand. The repertoire was sequenced with immunoSEQ multiplex PCR; TCRdb's copy has only in-frame clones and lacks some. The table shows tens of thousands of clones, with about 32% occurring only once. Sequencing input: stem cell memory CD4+ T cells from blood. The receptors were sampled from a young woman in good health.

This clone showed up just a few times. The chain links TRBV4-1 to TRBJ2-7; perhaps TRBD2 as D (6 bases). V dropped 8 bases and J dropped 7 bases, with 24 bases sitting between them. The germline V gene has CDR1 MGHRA and CDR2 YSYEKL. The CDR3 sequence is 15 residues long. CDR3 coding DNA: TGCGCCAGCCGAAAAGTAGGCGGGAAGGTTGGTGAGCAGTACTTC. It specifies CASRKVGGKVGEQYF.

The CDR3 sequence: CASRLGLAGEQYF. In DNA form, the CDR3 reads TGTGCCAGCAGGCTAGGACTAGCGGGGGAGCAGTACTTC. This rearrangement joins TRBV6-5 to TRBJ2-7; 12 positions agree with TRBD2. J gave up 7 bases and V 6 bases, and 4 bases lay outside the gene matches. This CDR3 has 13 residues. Germline V gene lookup returns CDR1 MNHEY and CDR2 SVGAGI.

In the case of this clone: A read error may account for a junction end that differs from germline. The same CDR3 can be traced to other DNA sequences in this sample. The CDR3 sequence is CASSYSLAGGAYNEQFF. The CDR3 coding sequence is TGTGCCAGCAGCTACTCACTAGCGGGAGGCGCCTACAATGAGCAGTTCTTC. The chain combines TRBV6-7 with TRBJ2-1; 12 bases line up with TRBD2. TRBV6-7 is designated an ORF whose function remains uncertain. This CDR3 is built from 17 residues.

This clone has just a few counts. The rearrangement links TRBV5-6 to TRBJ2-3, with TRBD1 identical over 8 bases. CDR3 length: 14 amino acids. The V segment lost 4 bases and the J segment 4 bases; nucleotides outside the gene matches: 5. Germline V gene lookup returns CDR1 SGHDT and CDR2 YYEEEE. The DNA of the CDR3 is TGTGCCAGCAGCACCAGGGGGCGTGCAGATACGCAGTATTTT. It codes for CASSTRGRADTQYF.

Turning to this clone: This same CDR3 is encoded by further DNA sequences in the sample. This chain uses TRBV5-1 with TRBJ2-7; 9 bases line up with TRBD2. V trimming: 2 bases; J trimming: 0 bases; junction bases outside the gene matches: 0. Germline CDR1 SGHRS, CDR2 YFSETQ. The CDR3 covers 14 residues. The CDR3 sequence is CASSFSGSSYEQYF. The CDR3 nucleotides are TGCGCCAGCAGCTTTAGCGGGAGCTCCTACGAGCAGTACTTC.

The chain recombines TRBV7-3 with TRBJ1-1, with a weak D call TRBD1 (5 bases). The CDR3 contains 13 residues. Germline V gives CDR1 SGHTA, CDR2 FQGTGA. The V end lost 3 bases, the J end lost 6 bases, and 11 bases lay between the germline ends. The CDR3 protein is CASSFSGGAEAFF. The CDR3 nucleotides read TGTGCCAGCAGCTTTTCGGGGGGGGCTGAAGCTTTCTTT.

J is TRBJ1-1 and V is TRBV6-6, with TRBD1 matching 9 bases. CDR3 size: 16 residues. The V and J ends lost 5 bases and 5 bases, in that order; junction bases with no gene match: 12. Per germline, CDR1 MNHNY and CDR2 SVGAGI (reference sequence). The CDR3 bases are TGTGCCAGCAGTCCCTTGGCCGGGACAGGGAGTACTGAAGCTTTCTTT. This encodes CASSPLAGTGSTEAFF.

V gene TRBV7-3 combines with J gene TRBJ2-3, with D possibly matching TRBD2 (5 bases). The CDR3 has 13 residues. V was clipped by 4 bases and J by 5 bases, with 10 bases between them. Germline V lookup: CDR1 SGHTA, CDR2 FQGTGA. The CDR3 DNA reads TGTGCCAGCAGCTCGGATGCGGGAGATACGCAGTATTTT. Protein sequence: CASSSDAGDTQYF.

There are a few counts of this clone. This chain uses TRBV4-2 with TRBJ1-1; 8 bases align to TRBD1. Germline-derived CDR1 and CDR2 are LGHNA and YNFKEQ. With V trimmed by 3 bases and J by 10 bases, 10 bases remained unmatched. The CDR3 extends over 14 amino acids. The CDR3 region is CASSHTGTGVAAFF. Here the CDR3 DNA reads TGTGCCAGCAGCCATACCGGGACAGGCGTTGCAGCTTTCTTT.

The chain uses TRBV9 and TRBJ1-2, with 9 bases identical to TRBD1. J gave up 4 bases and V 2 bases, and 9 bases lay outside the gene matches. Germline CDR1 SGDLS, CDR2 YYNGEE. The CDR3 spans 16 residues. The DNA of the CDR3 is TGTGCCAGCAGCGTCGGGCGACAGGGGGTCCTCTATGGCTACACCTTC. Encoded protein: CASSVGRQGVLYGYTF.

The genes are TRBV18 and TRBJ2-5; D gene uncertain. Germline V gives CDR1 KGHSH, CDR2 LQKENI. The CDR3 totals 13 residues. V lost 7 bases, J lost 2 bases, and 11 bases lay in between. CDR3 protein: CASCKRVQETQYF. For the CDR3, the DNA is TGTGCCAGCTGTAAACGGGTTCAAGAGACCCAGTACTTC.

The rearrangement uses TRBV11-3 and TRBJ2-1; D uncertain. V dropped 5 bases and J dropped 10 bases, with 9 bases sitting between them. This CDR3 comprises 11 residues. Germline lookup yields CDR1 SGHNT and CDR2 YENEEA. The CDR3: CASSLRYEQFF. The CDR3 DNA follows: TGTGCCAGCAGCCTAAGATACGAGCAGTTCTTC.

The chain has TRBV2 and TRBJ1-5, with 7 positions matching TRBD1. From germline, CDR1 is SNHLY and CDR2 FYNNEI. V lost 5 bases to trimming and J lost 8 bases; unmatched junction nucleotides: 9. The CDR3 runs 14 residues. In nucleotides, the CDR3 is TGTGCCAGCAGTCTACAGGGGAGTGGGGAGCCCCAGCATTTT. Translation: CASSLQGSGEPQHF.

V gene TRBV19 combines with J gene TRBJ2-5; TRBD2 might be the D (5 bases). Trimming took 7 bases from V and 5 from J, leaving 17 bases between them. Germline lookup yields CDR1 LNHDA and CDR2 SQIVND (reference sequence). The CDR3 consists of 14 residues. CDR3 nucleotides: TGTGCCAGTACTCCGGGAACCGGCGGGGAGACCCAGTACTTC. It translates to CASTPGTGGETQYF.

The chain joins TRBV5-1 to TRBJ2-4, with TRBD2 identical over 14 bases. This CDR3 has 15 amino acids. Looked up from germline, CDR1 is SGHRS and CDR2 is YFSETQ. Unmatched junction bases numbered 5, after V lost 4 bases and J lost 8 bases. The CDR3 bases are TGCGCCAGCAGCCTGGGACTAGCGGGGGTAGACATTCAGTACTTC. This gives the protein CASSLGLAGVDIQYF.

This clone was observed a few times. The CDR3 DNA is TGTGCCAGCAGCTTAGAACTAGCAGGAGATACGCAGTATTTT. This sequence encodes CASSLELAGDTQYF. The gene calls are TRBV7-8 and TRBJ2-3; D is possibly TRBD2 (6 bases). Looked up from germline, CDR1 is SGHVS and CDR2 is FQNEAQ. This CDR3 region has 14 residues. The V and J ends lost 1 base and 5 bases respectively, with 10 bases between them.

This clone was seen a handful of times. The chain links TRBV4-1 to TRBJ2-7, with 8 bases lining up with TRBD1. The CDR3 runs 15 residues. Losses at the gene ends were 5 bases for V and 4 bases for J; bases not matched to a gene: 10. Germline CDR1 and CDR2: MGHRA and YSYEKL. The chain's CDR3 is CASSSQTDRGYEQYF. The CDR3 bases are TGCGCCAGCAGCTCCCAGACCGACAGGGGATACGAGCAGTACTTC.

The rearrangement links TRBV28 to TRBJ2-7; 8 nucleotides line up with TRBD1. The CDR3 is 14 residues long. Germline CDR1 MDHEN, CDR2 SYDVKM. V lost 6 bases to trimming and J lost 6 bases; unmatched junction nucleotides: 10. CDR3 DNA sequence: TGTGCCAGCAGGGCGACAGGGGAAGTTGGCGAGCAGTACTTC. It is translated as CASRATGEVGEQYF.

This clone was picked up a small number of times. This chain uses TRBV5-4 with TRBJ2-5; 12 positions agree with TRBD1. Trimming removed 3 bases from V and 1 base from J; junction bases left unmatched: 4. CDR1 is SGHNT and CDR2 is YYREEE in the germline V gene (reference sequence). The CDR3 contains 16 residues. Here the CDR3 DNA reads TGTGCCAGCAGCTCCCCGGGACAGGGGGCCCAAGAGACCCAGTACTTC. It is translated as CASSSPGQGAQETQYF.

The genes are TRBV30 and TRBJ2-4; 14 bases line up with TRBD2. V shed 1 base and J 6 bases; nucleotides not matched to a gene: 5. Germline V gives CDR1 GTSNPN, CDR2 SVGIG (reference sequence). The CDR3 totals 16 residues. This chain's CDR3 is CAWSGLAGGPGNIQYF. The DNA of the CDR3 is TGTGCCTGGAGTGGACTAGCGGGAGGGCCCGGAAACATTCAGTACTTC.

Only a few counts were recorded for this clone. The V gene is TRBV7-2, the J gene TRBJ1-2; no clear D. Deletions cut 7 bases from V and 7 bases from J, with 19 bases between. Per germline, CDR1 SGHTA and CDR2 FQGNSA. CDR3 length equals 14 residues. The chain's CDR3 is CASTFSRGEGGYTF. The CDR3 DNA is TGTGCCAGCACCTTCAGCCGGGGAGAGGGTGGCTACACCTTC.

The chain is built from TRBV4-2 and TRBJ1-1; D is unclear. The CDR3 has 14 residues. V was cut by 0 bases and J by 5 bases, with 10 bases left in between. The germline V gene has CDR1 LGHNA and CDR2 YNFKEQ. Written as DNA, the CDR3 is TGTGCCAGCAGCCAAGAGCAAGGGAGGACTGAAGCTTTCTTT. Its protein product is CASSQEQGRTEAFF.

This clone was seen more than once but under ten times. The chain recombines TRBV18 with TRBJ1-1; maybe TRBD1 (6 bases). V shed 4 bases and J shed 0 bases, with 15 bases lying between them. Germline CDR1 reads KGHSH; CDR2 reads LQKENI. The CDR3 runs 16 residues. Here the CDR3 reads CASSRSPRGLNTEAFF. CDR3 bases: TGTGCCAGCTCACGATCCCCCAGGGGTTTGAACACTGAAGCTTTCTTT.

V usage is TRBV7-3 and J usage is TRBJ2-1; D possibly corresponds to TRBD2 (6 bases). Trimming shortened V by 4 bases and J by 7 bases, and 17 bases separated the two germline ends. CDR1 and CDR2 from the germline V gene are SGHTA and FQGTGA. The CDR3 runs 15 residues. CDR3 sequence reads: CASSSSRSGGNEQFF. The CDR3 DNA sequence: TGTGCCAGCAGCTCCTCGAGAAGTGGGGGGAATGAGCAGTTCTTC.

Only one count was recorded for this clone. This chain connects TRBV2 to TRBJ2-7; 8 bases are a match to TRBD1. V was pared by 6 bases and J by 1 base, with 8 bases of the junction left unmatched. In germline, CDR1 is SNHLY, CDR2 FYNNEI. CDR3 length equals 15 residues. The CDR3 DNA reads as TGTGCCAGCAGCCAGGACAGGGCGGAATCCTACGAGCAGTACTTC. Protein sequence: CASSQDRAESYEQYF.

The gene calls are TRBV4-2 and TRBJ1-4, with 8 nucleotides matching TRBD1. Trimming at V came to 4 bases and at J to 9 bases, leaving 7 bases not matched to a gene. The CDR3 length is 14 residues. CDR1 and CDR2 from the germline V gene are LGHNA and YNFKEQ. CDR3 coding DNA: TGTGCCAGCAGCCCGACAGGGGAGGAGCAAAAACTGTTTTTT. Its protein product is CASSPTGEEQKLFF.

J is TRBJ1-2 and V is TRBV18; 11 positions agree with TRBD1. With V trimmed by 4 bases and J by 7 bases, 5 bases remained unmatched. The length of the CDR3 is 14 residues. In germline, CDR1 is KGHSH, CDR2 LQKENI. CDR3 sequence: CASSLGTGGIGYTF. CDR3 nucleotides: TGTGCCAGCTCACTAGGGACAGGGGGTATTGGCTACACCTTC.

This clone showed up just a few times. The rearrangement joins TRBV5-6 to TRBJ2-5; 9 bases match TRBD1. Trimming removed 3 bases from V and 5 bases from J; junction bases left unmatched: 5. Looked up from germline, CDR1 is SGHDT and CDR2 is YYEEEE. This CDR3 region has 14 residues. This CDR3 reads CASSSRQGGETQYF. Written as DNA, the CDR3 is TGTGCCAGCAGCTCAAGACAGGGGGGTGAGACCCAGTACTTC.

The sample holds one count of this clone. V usage is TRBV27 and J usage is TRBJ2-7; D uncertain. V was clipped by 0 bases and J by 3 bases, with 6 bases between them. Germline values: CDR1 MNHEY, CDR2 SMNVEV (reference sequence). This CDR3 is 13 amino acids long. DNA of the CDR3: TGTGCCAGCAGTTTATCCCCCTACTACGAGCAGTACTTC. The encoded protein is CASSLSPYYEQYF.

V gene TRBV6-5 combines with J gene TRBJ2-7; D perhaps matches TRBD1 (6 bases). CDR3 length: 15 residues. Germline loops: CDR1 MNHEY, CDR2 SVGAGI. With 10 bases removed from V and 4 bases from J, the gap between germline ends came to 23 bases. CDR3 protein: CATLSYSQGSYEQYF. The CDR3 bases are TGTGCCACCCTCAGTTATAGTCAGGGGAGTTACGAGCAGTACTTC.